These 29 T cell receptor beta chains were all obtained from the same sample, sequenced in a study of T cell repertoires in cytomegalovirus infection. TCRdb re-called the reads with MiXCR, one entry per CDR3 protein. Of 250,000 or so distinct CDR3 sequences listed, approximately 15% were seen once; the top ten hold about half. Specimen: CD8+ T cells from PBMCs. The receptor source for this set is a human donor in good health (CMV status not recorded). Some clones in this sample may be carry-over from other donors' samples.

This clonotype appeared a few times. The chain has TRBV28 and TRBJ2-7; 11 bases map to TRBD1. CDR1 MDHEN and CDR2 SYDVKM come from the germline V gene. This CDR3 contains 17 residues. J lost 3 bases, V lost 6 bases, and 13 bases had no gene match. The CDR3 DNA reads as TGTGCCAGCAGCCACCTGCCCCCGGGACAGGGGGACTACGAGCAGTACTTC. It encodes CASSHLPPGQGDYEQYF.

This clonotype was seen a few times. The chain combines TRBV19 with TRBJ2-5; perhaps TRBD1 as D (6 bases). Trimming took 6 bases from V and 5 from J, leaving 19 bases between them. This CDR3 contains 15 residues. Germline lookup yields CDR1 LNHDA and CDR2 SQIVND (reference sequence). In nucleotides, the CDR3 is TGTGCCAGTAGGAACCTCATCAGGGACACGGAGACCCAGTACTTC. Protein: CASRNLIRDTETQYF.

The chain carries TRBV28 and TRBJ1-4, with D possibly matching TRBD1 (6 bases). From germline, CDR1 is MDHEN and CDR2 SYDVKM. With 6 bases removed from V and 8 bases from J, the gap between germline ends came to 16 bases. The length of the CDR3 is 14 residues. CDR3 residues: CASSLQGKGEKLFF. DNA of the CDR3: TGTGCCAGCAGCCTCCAGGGGAAGGGGGAAAAACTGTTTTTT.

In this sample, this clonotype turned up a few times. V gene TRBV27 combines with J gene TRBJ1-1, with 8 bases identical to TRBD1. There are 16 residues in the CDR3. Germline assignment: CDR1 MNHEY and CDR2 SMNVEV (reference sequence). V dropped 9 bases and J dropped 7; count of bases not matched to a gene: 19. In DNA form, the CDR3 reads TGTGCCAGTCGAGCCCTGGGGACAGGTAGAGAACATGAAGCTTTCTTT. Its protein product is CASRALGTGREHEAFF.

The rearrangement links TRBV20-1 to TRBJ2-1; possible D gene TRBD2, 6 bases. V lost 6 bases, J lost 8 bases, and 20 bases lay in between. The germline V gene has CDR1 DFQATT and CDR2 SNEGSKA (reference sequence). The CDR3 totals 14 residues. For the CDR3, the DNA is TGCAGTGCGCCCGGGACTGGAGTTTATGATGAGCAGTTCTTC. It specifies CSAPGTGVYDEQFF.

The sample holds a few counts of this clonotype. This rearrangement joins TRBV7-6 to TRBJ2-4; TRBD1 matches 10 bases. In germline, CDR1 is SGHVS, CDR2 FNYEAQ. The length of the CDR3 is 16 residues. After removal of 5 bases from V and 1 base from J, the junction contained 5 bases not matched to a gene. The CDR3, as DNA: TGTGCCAGCAGCAAACCGGGACAGGGGGCCAAAAACATTCAGTACTTC. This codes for CASSKPGQGAKNIQYF.

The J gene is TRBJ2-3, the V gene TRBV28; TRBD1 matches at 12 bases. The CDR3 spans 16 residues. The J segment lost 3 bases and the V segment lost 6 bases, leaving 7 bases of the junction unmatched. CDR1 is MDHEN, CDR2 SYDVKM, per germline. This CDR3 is CASRKRDRGLTDTQYF. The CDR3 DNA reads TGTGCCAGCAGGAAACGGGACAGGGGGCTAACAGATACGCAGTATTTT. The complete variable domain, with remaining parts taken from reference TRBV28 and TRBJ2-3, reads DVKVTQSSRYLVKRTGEKVFLECVQDMDHENMFWYRQDPGLGLRLIYFSYDVKMKEKGDIPEGYSVSREKKERFSLILESASTNQTSMYLCASRKRDRGLTDTQYFGPGTRLTVL.

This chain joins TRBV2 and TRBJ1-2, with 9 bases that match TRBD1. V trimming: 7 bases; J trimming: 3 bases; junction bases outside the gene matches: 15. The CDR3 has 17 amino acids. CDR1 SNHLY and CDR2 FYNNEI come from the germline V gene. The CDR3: CASTIGTGPVSDYGYTF. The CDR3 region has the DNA TGTGCCAGCACCATAGGGACAGGGCCGGTATCGGACTATGGCTACACCTTC.

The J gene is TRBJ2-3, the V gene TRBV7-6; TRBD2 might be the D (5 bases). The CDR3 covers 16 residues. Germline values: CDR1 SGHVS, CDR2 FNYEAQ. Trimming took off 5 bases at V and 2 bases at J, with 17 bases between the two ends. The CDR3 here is CASSQTDLADTDTQYF. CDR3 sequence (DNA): TGTGCCAGCAGCCAAACGGACTTGGCGGACACAGATACGCAGTATTTT.

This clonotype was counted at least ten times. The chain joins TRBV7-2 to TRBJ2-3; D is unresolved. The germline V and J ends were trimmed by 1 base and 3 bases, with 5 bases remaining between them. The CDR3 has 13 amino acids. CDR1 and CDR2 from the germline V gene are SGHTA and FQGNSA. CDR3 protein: CASSLEWTDTQYF. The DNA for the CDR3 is TGTGCCAGCAGCTTAGAATGGACAGATACGCAGTATTTT.

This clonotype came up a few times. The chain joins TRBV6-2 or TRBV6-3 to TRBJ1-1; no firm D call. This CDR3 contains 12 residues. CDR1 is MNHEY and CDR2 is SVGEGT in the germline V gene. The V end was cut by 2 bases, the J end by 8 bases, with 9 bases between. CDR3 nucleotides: TGTGCCAGCAGTTACCCCCCGGAAGAAGCTTTCTTT. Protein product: CASSYPPEEAFF.

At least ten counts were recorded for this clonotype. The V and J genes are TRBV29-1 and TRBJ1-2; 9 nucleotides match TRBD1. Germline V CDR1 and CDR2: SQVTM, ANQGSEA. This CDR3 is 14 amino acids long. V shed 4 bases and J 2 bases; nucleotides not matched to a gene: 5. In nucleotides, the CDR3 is TGCAGCGTTGGAGGGACAGGGTTGAACTATGGCTACACCTTC. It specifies CSVGGTGLNYGYTF.

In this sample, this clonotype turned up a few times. The CDR3 region has the DNA TGTGCCAGCAGTTTAGGGGTGGTAGCCGGGGAGCTGTTTTTT. Residues: CASSLGVVAGELFF. The chain recombines TRBV28 with TRBJ2-2, with D uncertain. Trimming took 2 bases from V and 6 from J, leaving 10 bases between them. The CDR3 is 14 residues long. Germline CDR1 and CDR2: MDHEN and SYDVKM.

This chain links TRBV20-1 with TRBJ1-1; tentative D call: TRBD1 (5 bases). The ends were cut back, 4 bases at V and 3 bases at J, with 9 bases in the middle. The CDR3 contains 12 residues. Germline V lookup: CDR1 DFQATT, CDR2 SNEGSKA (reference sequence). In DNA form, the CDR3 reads TGCAGTGCTAATATGGGGGACACTGAAGCTTTCTTT. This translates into CSANMGDTEAFF.

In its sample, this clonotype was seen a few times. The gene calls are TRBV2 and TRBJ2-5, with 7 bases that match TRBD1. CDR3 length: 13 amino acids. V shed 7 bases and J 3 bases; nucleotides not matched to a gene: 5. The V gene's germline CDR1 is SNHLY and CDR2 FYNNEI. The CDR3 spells CASIDDREETQYF. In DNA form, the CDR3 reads TGTGCCAGCATCGACGACAGGGAAGAGACCCAGTACTTC.

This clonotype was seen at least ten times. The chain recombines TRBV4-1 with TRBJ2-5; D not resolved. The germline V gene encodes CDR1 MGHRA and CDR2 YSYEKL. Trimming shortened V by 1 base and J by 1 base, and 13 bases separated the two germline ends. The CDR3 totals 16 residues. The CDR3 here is CASSQGPPSRQETQYF. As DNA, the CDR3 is TGCGCCAGCAGCCAAGGACCCCCGTCTCGCCAAGAGACCCAGTACTTC.

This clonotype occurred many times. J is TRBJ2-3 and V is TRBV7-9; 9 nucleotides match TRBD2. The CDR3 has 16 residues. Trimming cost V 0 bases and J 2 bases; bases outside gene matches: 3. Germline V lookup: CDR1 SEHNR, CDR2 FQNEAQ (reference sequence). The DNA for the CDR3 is TGTGCCAGCAGCTTAGCGGGCGGGGGGGCCACAGATACGCAGTATTTT. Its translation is CASSLAGGGATDTQYF.

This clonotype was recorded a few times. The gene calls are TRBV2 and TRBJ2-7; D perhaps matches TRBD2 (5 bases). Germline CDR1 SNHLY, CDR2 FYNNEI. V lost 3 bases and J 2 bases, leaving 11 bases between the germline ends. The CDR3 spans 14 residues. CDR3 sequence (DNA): TGTGCCAGCAGTGATTCGGGGTTGGCCTACGAGCAGTACTTC. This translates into CASSDSGLAYEQYF.

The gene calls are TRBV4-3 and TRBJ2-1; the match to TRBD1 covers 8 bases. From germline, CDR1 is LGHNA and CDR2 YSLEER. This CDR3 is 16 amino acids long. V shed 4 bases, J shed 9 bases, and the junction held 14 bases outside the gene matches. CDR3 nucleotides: TGCGCCAGCAGCCCGCGCCGGGCAGGGGGCGGCAGTGAGCAGTTCTTC. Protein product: CASSPRRAGGGSEQFF.

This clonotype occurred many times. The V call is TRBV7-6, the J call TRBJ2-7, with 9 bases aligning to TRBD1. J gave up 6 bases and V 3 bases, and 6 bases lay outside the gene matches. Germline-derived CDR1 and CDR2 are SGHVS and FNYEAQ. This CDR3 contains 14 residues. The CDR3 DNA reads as TGTGCCAGCAGCTTGGGACAGGGTCCCGGCGAGCAGTACTTC. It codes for CASSLGQGPGEQYF.

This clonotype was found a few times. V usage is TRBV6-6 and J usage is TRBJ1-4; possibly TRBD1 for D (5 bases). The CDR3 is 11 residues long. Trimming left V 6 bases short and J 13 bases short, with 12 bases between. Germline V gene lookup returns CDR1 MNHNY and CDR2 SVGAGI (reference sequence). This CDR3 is CASSPLGGLFF. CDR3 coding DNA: TGTGCCAGCAGCCCCCTTGGGGGACTGTTTTTT.

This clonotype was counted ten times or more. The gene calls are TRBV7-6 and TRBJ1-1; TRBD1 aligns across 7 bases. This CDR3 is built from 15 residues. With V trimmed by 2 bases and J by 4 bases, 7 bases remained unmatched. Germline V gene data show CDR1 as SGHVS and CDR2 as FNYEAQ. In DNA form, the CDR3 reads TGTGCCAGCAGCTTACGGGGGACAGTAGCCACTGAAGCTTTCTTT. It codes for CASSLRGTVATEAFF.

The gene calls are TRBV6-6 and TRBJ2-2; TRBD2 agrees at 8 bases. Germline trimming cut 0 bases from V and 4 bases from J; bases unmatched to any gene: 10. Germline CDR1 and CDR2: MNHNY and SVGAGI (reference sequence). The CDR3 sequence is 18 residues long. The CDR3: CASSYSTPGGAGTGELFF. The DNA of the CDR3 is TGTGCCAGCAGTTACTCGACTCCCGGGGGGGCCGGCACCGGGGAGCTGTTTTTT.

The CDR3 nucleotides read TGTGCCAGCAGTGAATACCACACCTCGAACACCGGGGAGCTGTTTTTT. This gives the protein CASSEYHTSNTGELFF. V and J are TRBV6-1 and TRBJ2-2, with no clear D. Deletions cut 2 bases from V and 0 bases from J, with 10 bases between. Germline CDR1 reads MNHNS; CDR2 reads SASEGT. The CDR3 runs to 16 residues.

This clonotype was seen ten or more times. The CDR3, as DNA: TGTGCCAGCAGTGACAGGGGAGCCAAAAACATTCAGTACTTC. It translates to CASSDRGAKNIQYF. The chain links TRBV28 to TRBJ2-4, with 8 bases aligning to TRBD1. In germline, CDR1 is MDHEN, CDR2 SYDVKM. The CDR3 runs to 14 residues. V trimming: 5 bases; J trimming: 0 bases; junction bases outside the gene matches: 0.

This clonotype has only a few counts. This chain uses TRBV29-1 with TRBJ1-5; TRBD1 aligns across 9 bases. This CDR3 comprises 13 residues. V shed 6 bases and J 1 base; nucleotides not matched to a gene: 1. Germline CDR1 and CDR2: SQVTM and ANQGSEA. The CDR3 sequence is CSVGQGSNQPQHF. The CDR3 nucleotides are TGCAGCGTCGGACAGGGGAGCAATCAGCCCCAGCATTTT.

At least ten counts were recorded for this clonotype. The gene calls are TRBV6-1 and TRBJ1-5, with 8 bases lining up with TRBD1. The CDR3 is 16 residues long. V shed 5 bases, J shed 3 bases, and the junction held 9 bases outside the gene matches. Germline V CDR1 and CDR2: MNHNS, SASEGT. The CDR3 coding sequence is TGTGCCAGCAGTAACGGACAGGGCTTCCCCAATCAGCCCCAGCATTTT. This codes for CASSNGQGFPNQPQHF.

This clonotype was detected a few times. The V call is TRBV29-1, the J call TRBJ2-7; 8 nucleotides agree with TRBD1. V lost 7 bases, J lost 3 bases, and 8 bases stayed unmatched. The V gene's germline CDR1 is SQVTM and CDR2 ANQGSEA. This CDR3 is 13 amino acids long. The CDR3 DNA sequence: TGCAGCGCAACAGGGGGAGCCAGCTACGAGCAGTACTTC. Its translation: CSATGGASYEQYF.

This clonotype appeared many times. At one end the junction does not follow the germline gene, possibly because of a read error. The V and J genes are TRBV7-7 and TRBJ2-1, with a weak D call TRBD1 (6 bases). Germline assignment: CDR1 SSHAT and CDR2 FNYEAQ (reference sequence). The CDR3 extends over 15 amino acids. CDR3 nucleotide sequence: TGTGCTAGCAGCGATGGACAGAAGGGGACCAATGAGCAGTTCTTC. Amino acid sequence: CASSDGQKGTNEQFF. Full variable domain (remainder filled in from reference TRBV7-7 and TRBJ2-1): GAGVSQSPRYKVTKRGQDVTLRCDPISSHATLYWYQQALGQGPEFLTYFNYEAQPDKSGLPSDRFSAERPEGSISTLTIQRTEQRDSAMYRCASSDGQKGTNEQFFGPGTRLTVL.